The source of this TCR beta chain is a study of T-cell reconstitution after alpha-beta-depleted transplantation in children. To note about this clonotype: The antigen remains undetermined.

Researchers prepared the TCRbeta library using unique molecular identifiers, the study reports. TCRdb independently ran MiXCR on the PCR reads; one entry per CDR3 protein. This table holds around 580,000 distinct CDR3 sequences, approximately 22% found once. Whole-study findings and limits: In some patients, recipient T cells and intrathymic progenitors surviving conditioning explained high day-60 diversity. Reported findings indicate that, about two months after transplant, alpha-beta T cells came from several hundred expanded clones, which were derived from non-depleted graft cells. It was newly produced T cells that mostly accounted for T-cell counts and diversity one year after transplant.

CDR3 size: 14 residues. Per germline, CDR1 SEHNR and CDR2 FQNEAQ (reference sequence). The V end was cut by 5 bases, the J end by 8 bases, with 16 bases between. The rearrangement uses TRBV7-9 and TRBJ2-1, with D uncertain. Here the sequenced sample was PBMCs, mostly from graft donor cells, taken 360 days after TCRalphabeta/CD19-depleted stem cell transplant. The TCR was taken from a boy less than two years old who had a stem cell transplant for acute myeloid leukemia, so the T cells may come from the graft donor. The DNA for the CDR3 is TGTGCCAGCAGCCCCGTAACTTGGCGCGATGAGCAGTTCTTC. It yields the protein CASSPVTWRDEQFF.